This T cell receptor (beta chain) was identified in a study of circulating and synovial CD4+ cells in juvenile arthritis. This clone was seen just once. Its antigen is not identified. Here immunoSEQ multiplex PCR was the method, and the copy in TCRdb shows in-frame clones only, minus some. The sample includes 36,000 or so clones, 90% to 95% of them seen just once. Germline values: CDR1 SGHAT, CDR2 FQNNGV. The ends were cut back, 4 bases at V and 8 bases at J, with 14 bases in the middle. The CDR3 consists of 13 residues. Whole-study findings and limits: T cell genome counts differed by at least an order of magnitude between CPL and CD4 samples.

V gene TRBV11-2 combines with J gene TRBJ1-2; D might be TRBD1 (6 bases). The TCR sequence derives from a human donor with juvenile idiopathic arthritis. The material sequenced was CD4+ T cells from blood. The CDR3 is CASSYAGGEGYTF. In nucleotides, the CDR3 is TGTGCCAGCAGCTATGCGGGGGGCGAAGGCTACACCTTC.